Presented here are 17 T cell receptor beta chains from one specimen sequenced in a study of immune heterogeneity within non-small cell lung tumors. Bulk tumor genomic DNA (approximately 600 ng per sample) served as template. From each primary tumor, several far-apart biopsies were obtained during surgery. Patients went through curative surgery, and their non-small cell lung cancer was untreated and newly diagnosed. The TCR beta CDR3 region underwent multiplex PCR amplification with 32 V and 13 J primers. TCRdb fed the multiplex PCR reads into MiXCR, producing one record per CDR3 protein. Of more than 9,000 distinct CDR3 sequences in the sample, roughly 30% were seen once. Sequencing used lung tumor tissue. The receptors originated from a woman in her forties or fifties with non-small cell lung cancer.

This chain joins TRBV7-2 and TRBJ1-2; no reliable D call. V shed 4 bases and J shed 6 bases, with 15 bases lying between them. The germline V gene has CDR1 SGHTA and CDR2 FQGNSA. This CDR3 is 14 amino acids long. The CDR3 sequence is CASSSYVEVDGYTF. CDR3 sequence (DNA): TGTGCCAGCAGCTCCTACGTAGAGGTGGATGGCTACACCTTC. Full variable domain (remainder filled in from reference TRBV7-2 and TRBJ1-2): GAGVSQSPSNKVTEKGKDVELRCDPISGHTALYWYRQSLGQGLEFLIYFQGNSAPDKSGLPSDRFSAERTGGSVSTLTIQRTQQEDSAVYLCASSSYVEVDGYTFGSGTRLTVV.

This chain links TRBV20-1 with TRBJ1-2; 9 bases match TRBD1. CDR1 and CDR2 from the germline V gene are DFQATT and SNEGSKA (reference sequence). The CDR3 loop spans 13 amino acids. V shed 3 bases, J shed 8 bases, and the junction held 7 bases outside the gene matches. CDR3 sequence reads: CSARGQGLRGYTF. Here the CDR3 DNA reads TGCAGTGCTAGGGGACAGGGACTGCGGGGCTACACCTTC.

This clonotype was found many times. The chain combines TRBV2 with TRBJ2-7; 10 bases line up with TRBD1. V lost 6 bases to trimming and J lost 6 bases; unmatched junction nucleotides: 5. Germline assignment: CDR1 SNHLY and CDR2 FYNNEI. CDR3 length: 13 amino acids. The DNA for the CDR3 is TGTGCCAGCAGGCAAGGACAGGGGGGCGAGCAGTACTTC. This encodes CASRQGQGGEQYF.

This clonotype was seen a handful of times. The chain has TRBV7-9 and TRBJ2-3, with D possibly being TRBD1 (5 bases). V gave up 7 bases and J gave up 0 bases, with 8 bases separating them. In germline, CDR1 is SEHNR, CDR2 FQNEAQ (reference sequence). The CDR3 spans 13 residues. The chain's CDR3 is CASKSGSTDTQYF. The DNA of the CDR3 is TGTGCCAGCAAGTCAGGGAGCACAGATACGCAGTATTTT.

The CDR3 spells CASTDSGANVLTF. CDR3 in DNA: TGTGCCAGCACTGACTCTGGGGCCAACGTCCTGACTTTC. V is TRBV2 and J is TRBJ2-6; D ambiguous. Germline CDR1 SNHLY, CDR2 FYNNEI. Trimming shortened V by 7 bases and J by 0 bases, and 4 bases separated the two germline ends. The CDR3 totals 13 residues.

Concerning this clonotype itself: This may be a read error, as it is one base from a much larger clone. This sequence joins TRBV28 and TRBJ1-1; no clear D gene. CDR3 length: 13 amino acids. The germline V gene encodes CDR1 MDHEN and CDR2 SYDVKM. The V gene lost 7 bases and the J gene lost 1 base, with 10 bases spanning the gap. CDR3 loop: CASTFGGNTEAFF. CDR3 bases: TGTGCCAGCACTTTTGGAGGGAACACTGAAGCTTTCTTT.

The rearrangement uses TRBV2 and TRBJ2-3; D might be TRBD1 or TRBD2, each matching 6 bases. The CDR3 sequence is 16 residues long. The V gene's germline CDR1 is SNHLY and CDR2 FYNNEI. The V end lost 8 bases, the J end lost 1 base, and 19 bases lay between the germline ends. This chain's CDR3 is CASVSIRGLGTDTQYF. The CDR3 DNA follows: TGTGCCAGCGTATCGATTCGGGGGCTGGGCACAGATACGCAGTATTTT.

About this clonotype: A much larger clonotype is one base distant, so this may be a read error. This sequence joins TRBV20-1 and TRBJ1-2; no clear D gene. Germline loops: CDR1 DFQATT, CDR2 SNEGSKA (reference sequence). This CDR3 is built from 13 residues. CDR3: CSAEWRANYCYTF. CDR3 DNA sequence: TGCAGTGCGGAATGGAGAGCTAACTATTGCTACACCTTC.

This clonotype is medium-sized by share. The chain is built from TRBV7-9 and TRBJ1-1; D unresolved. Looked up from germline, CDR1 is SEHNR and CDR2 is FQNEAQ (reference sequence). The germline V and J ends were trimmed by 1 base and 5 bases, with 8 bases remaining between them. The CDR3 runs to 13 residues. In DNA form, the CDR3 reads TGTGCCAGCAGCTTAGATGTGGGTACTGAAGCTTTCTTT. Its protein product is CASSLDVGTEAFF.

In the case of this clonotype: One base away lies a much larger clone, so this may be a sequencing read error. V usage is TRBV24-1 and J usage is TRBJ1-2; 7 bases align to TRBD1. Germline loops: CDR1 KGHDR, CDR2 SFDVKD. This CDR3 is built from 15 residues. Here the CDR3 reads CATSDYRGADYGYAF. Written as DNA, the CDR3 is TGTGCCACCAGTGATTACAGGGGCGCGGACTATGGCTACGCCTTC.

This clonotype is medium-sized in the sample. CDR3 DNA sequence: TGTGCCACCAGTGACCTAGACAGGGACCCAGATACGCAGTATTTT. This sequence encodes CATSDLDRDPDTQYF. The chain recombines TRBV24-1 with TRBJ2-3, with 7 bases matching TRBD1. There are 15 residues in the CDR3. The germline CDR1 and CDR2 sequences are KGHDR and SFDVKD. J was trimmed by 4 bases and V by 4 bases; bases with no gene match: 7.

The J gene is TRBJ2-5, the V gene TRBV6-2 or TRBV6-3, with TRBD2 as a possible D gene (6 bases). The germline CDR1 and CDR2 sequences are MNHEY and SVGEGT. The CDR3 is made up of 14 amino acids. V shed 5 bases and J shed 5 bases, with 15 bases lying between them. The CDR3 nucleotides are TGTGCCAGCAGTGCCCTACTAGGAGGGGAGACCCAGTACTTC. Translation gives CASSALLGGETQYF.

This clonotype was seen a few times. The chain has TRBV5-6 and TRBJ1-1; D perhaps matches TRBD1 (6 bases). Looked up from germline, CDR1 is SGHDT and CDR2 is YYEEEE. This CDR3 is built from 16 residues. V lost 0 bases to trimming and J lost 2 bases, with 14 bases between them. CDR3 in DNA: TGTGCCAGCAGCTTGGGGGTCTGGGGGGCTAACACTGAAGCTTTCTTT. Translation gives CASSLGVWGANTEAFF. The complete variable domain, with remaining parts taken from reference TRBV5-6 and TRBJ1-1, reads DAGVTQSPTHLIKTRGQQVTLRCSPKSGHDTVSWYQQALGQGPQFIFQYYEEEERQRGNFPDRFSGHQFPNYSSELNVNALLLGDSALYLCASSLGVWGANTEAFFGQGTRLTVV.

Comment on this clonotype: A much larger clonotype is one base distant, so this may be a read error. This chain joins TRBV6-1 and TRBJ1-4; D ambiguous. Germline lookup yields CDR1 MNHNS and CDR2 SASEGT. CDR3 length equals 16 residues. The chain's CDR3 is CASSAVFAAANEELFF. The CDR3, as DNA: TGTGCCAGCAGCGCCGTCTTTGCGGCGGCTAATGAAGAACTGTTTTTT.

Many counts were recorded for this clonotype. This chain links TRBV28 with TRBJ1-5; D is possibly TRBD1 (6 bases). Trimming left V 0 bases short and J 2 bases short, with 23 bases between. The germline gives CDR1 MDHEN, CDR2 SYDVKM. The CDR3 totals 20 residues. The CDR3: CASSLWGFRTGREGNQPQHF. CDR3 sequence (DNA): TGTGCCAGCAGTTTATGGGGCTTCCGCACAGGGAGGGAAGGCAATCAGCCCCAGCATTTT.

This clonotype has at least ten counts. The gene calls are TRBV27 and TRBJ1-4, with D possibly matching TRBD1 (6 bases). V was cut by 3 bases and J by 10 bases, with 15 bases left in between. This CDR3 has 14 amino acids. Germline V gene lookup returns CDR1 MNHEY and CDR2 SMNVEV (reference sequence). CDR3 sequence reads: CASSFAGARRKLFF. CDR3 sequence (DNA): TGTGCCAGCAGTTTTGCAGGGGCGCGGCGAAAACTGTTTTTT.

Worth noting for this clonotype: A much larger clone lies one base from this, so it may be a read error. The chain is built from TRBV28 and TRBJ1-5; D is unclear. CDR1 MDHEN and CDR2 SYDVKM come from the germline V gene. There are 13 residues in the CDR3. Trimming took 11 bases from V and 6 from J, leaving 17 bases between them. Here the CDR3 DNA reads TGTGCCGGCTCCGCAGACGGGGTTCAGCCCCAGCATTTT. Its protein is CAGSADGVQPQHF.